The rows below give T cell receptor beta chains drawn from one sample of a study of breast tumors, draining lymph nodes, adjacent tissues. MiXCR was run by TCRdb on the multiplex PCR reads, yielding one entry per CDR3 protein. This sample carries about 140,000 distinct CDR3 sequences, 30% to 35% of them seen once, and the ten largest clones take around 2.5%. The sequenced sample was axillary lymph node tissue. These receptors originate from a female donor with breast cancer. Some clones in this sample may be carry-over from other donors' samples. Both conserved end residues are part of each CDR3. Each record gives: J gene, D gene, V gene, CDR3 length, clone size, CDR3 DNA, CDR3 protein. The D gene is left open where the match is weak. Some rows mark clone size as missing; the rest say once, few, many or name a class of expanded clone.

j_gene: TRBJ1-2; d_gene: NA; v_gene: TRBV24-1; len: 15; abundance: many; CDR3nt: TGTGCCACCAGTGATCCGGCACAGGGCAACTATGGCTACACCTTC; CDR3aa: CATSDPAQGNYGYTF
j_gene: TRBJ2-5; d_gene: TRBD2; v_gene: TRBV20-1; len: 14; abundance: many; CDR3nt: TGCAGTGCTCCCGGACGGGGGGAGTGGGAGACCCAGTACTTC; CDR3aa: CSAPGRGEWETQYF
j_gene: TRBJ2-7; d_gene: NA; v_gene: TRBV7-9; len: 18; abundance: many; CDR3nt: TGTGCCAGCAGCTTAGATCGACTCGGAGGGGGGTCGTCCTACGAGCAGTACTTC; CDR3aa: CASSLDRLGGGSSYEQYF
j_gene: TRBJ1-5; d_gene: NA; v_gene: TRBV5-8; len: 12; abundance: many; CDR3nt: TGTGCCAGCAGCTTGTTGAATCAGCCCCAGCATTTT; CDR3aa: CASSLLNQPQHF
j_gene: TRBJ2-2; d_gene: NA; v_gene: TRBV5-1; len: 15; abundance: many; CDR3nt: TGCGCCAGCAGGAAACAGAACGGGAACACCGGGGAGCTGTTTTTT; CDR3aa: CASRKQNGNTGELFF
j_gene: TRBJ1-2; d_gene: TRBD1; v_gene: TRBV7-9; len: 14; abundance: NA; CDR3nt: TGTGCCAGCAACTCTGGGGGACAGGGGGATGGCTACACCTTC; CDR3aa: CASNSGGQGDGYTF
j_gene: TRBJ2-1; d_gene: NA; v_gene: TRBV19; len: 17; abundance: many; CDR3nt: TGTGCCAGTAGTCTCCGGACTGAAGGGAGCTCCTACAATGAGCAGTTCTTC; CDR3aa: CASSLRTEGSSYNEQFF
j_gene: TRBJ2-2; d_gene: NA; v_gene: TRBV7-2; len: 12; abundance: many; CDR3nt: TGTGCCAGCAGCTGGAACACCGGGGAGCTGTTTTTT; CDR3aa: CASSWNTGELFF
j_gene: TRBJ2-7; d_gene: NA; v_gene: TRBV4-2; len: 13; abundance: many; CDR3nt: TGTGCCAGCAGCCAAGAACCGAACTACGAGCAGTACTTC; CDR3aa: CASSQEPNYEQYF
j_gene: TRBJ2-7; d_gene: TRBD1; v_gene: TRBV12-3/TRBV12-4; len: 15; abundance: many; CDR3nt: TGTGCCAGCAGCCGCACAGGACAGGGAACCTACGAGCAGTACTTC; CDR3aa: CASSRTGQGTYEQYF
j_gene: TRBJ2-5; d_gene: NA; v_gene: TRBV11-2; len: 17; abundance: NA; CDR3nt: TGTGCCAGCAGCTTAGGATGGACAGCGCGCCTCGAAGAGACCCAGTACTTC; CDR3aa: CASSLGWTARLEETQYF
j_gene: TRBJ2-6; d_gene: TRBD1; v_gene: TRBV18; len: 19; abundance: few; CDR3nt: TGTGCCAGCTCACCACCGGGACAGGGGGGACGCTCTGGGGCCAACGTCCTGACTTTC; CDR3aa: CASSPPGQGGRSGANVLTF
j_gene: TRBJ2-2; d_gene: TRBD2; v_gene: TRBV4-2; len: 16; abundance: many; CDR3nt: TGTGCCAGCATACCGGGACTAGCGGCGAACACCGGGGAGCTGTTTTTT; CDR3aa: CASIPGLAANTGELFF
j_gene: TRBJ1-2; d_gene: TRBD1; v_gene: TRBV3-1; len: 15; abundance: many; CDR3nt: TGTGCCAGCAGCCAAGGACAGGGTCCTATTGGCGGCTACACCTTC; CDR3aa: CASSQGQGPIGGYTF
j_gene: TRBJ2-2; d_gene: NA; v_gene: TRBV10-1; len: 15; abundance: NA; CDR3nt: TGCGCCAGCAGTGTGGGAGACGCGAACACCGGGGAGCTGTTTTTT; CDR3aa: CASSVGDANTGELFF
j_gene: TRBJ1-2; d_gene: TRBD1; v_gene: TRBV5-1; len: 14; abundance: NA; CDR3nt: TGCGCCAGCAGCTTGGGGACAGGAGACTATGGCTACACCTTC; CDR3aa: CASSLGTGDYGYTF
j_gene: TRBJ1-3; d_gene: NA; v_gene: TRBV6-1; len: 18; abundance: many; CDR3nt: TGTGCCAGCAGTGGATACGAGGGGAGGGGCAAAATTGGAAACACCATATATTTT; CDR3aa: CASSGYEGRGKIGNTIYF
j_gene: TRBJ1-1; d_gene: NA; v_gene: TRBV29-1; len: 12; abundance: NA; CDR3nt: TGCAGCGTTGAAGGGAGTATTTGGGGAGCTTTCTTT; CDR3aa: CSVEGSIWGAFF
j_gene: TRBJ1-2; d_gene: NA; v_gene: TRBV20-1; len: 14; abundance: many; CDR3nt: TGCAGTGCTAGGGTGTTTGGGACGGACTATGGCTACACCTTC; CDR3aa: CSARVFGTDYGYTF
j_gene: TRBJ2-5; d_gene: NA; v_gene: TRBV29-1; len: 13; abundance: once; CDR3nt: TGCAGCGTTGAACGGCCATTGGGTCCGACCCAGTACTTC; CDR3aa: CSVERPLGPTQYF
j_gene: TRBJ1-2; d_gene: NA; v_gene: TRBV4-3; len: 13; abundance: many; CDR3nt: TGCGCCAGCAGCCAACCCCCCGGGGGTGGCTACACCTTC; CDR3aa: CASSQPPGGGYTF
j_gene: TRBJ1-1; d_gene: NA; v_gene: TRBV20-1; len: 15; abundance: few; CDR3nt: TGCAGTGCTAGAGATCTTGCCAGGGACTACACTGAAGCTTTCTTT; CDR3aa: CSARDLARDYTEAFF
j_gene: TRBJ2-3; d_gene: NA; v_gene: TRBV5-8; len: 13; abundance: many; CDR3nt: TGTGCCAGCAGCCCGACTGGCACAGATACGCAGTATTTT; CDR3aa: CASSPTGTDTQYF
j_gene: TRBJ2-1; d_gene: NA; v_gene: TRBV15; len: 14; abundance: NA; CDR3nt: TGTGCCACCAGCAGCCACACCCCTGGGGATGAGCAGTTCTTC; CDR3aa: CATSSHTPGDEQFF
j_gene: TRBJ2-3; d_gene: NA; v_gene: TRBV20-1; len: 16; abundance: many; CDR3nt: TGCAGTGCTAGAGATATGGGGGGGCTAAGCACAGATACGCAGTATTTT; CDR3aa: CSARDMGGLSTDTQYF
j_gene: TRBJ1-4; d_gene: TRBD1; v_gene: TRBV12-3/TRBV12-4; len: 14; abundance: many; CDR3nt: TGTGCCAGCAGTCCTAGGACAGGGAGCGAAAAACTGTTTTTT; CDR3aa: CASSPRTGSEKLFF
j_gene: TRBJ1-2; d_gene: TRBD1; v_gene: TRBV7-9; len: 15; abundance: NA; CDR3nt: TGTGCCAGCAACCGACAGGGTTCGCTCCCCTATGGCTACACCTTC; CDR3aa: CASNRQGSLPYGYTF
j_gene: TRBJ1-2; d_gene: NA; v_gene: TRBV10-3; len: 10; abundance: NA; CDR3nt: TGTGCCAGGGAGCGTATGGGCTACACCTTC; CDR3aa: CARERMGYTF
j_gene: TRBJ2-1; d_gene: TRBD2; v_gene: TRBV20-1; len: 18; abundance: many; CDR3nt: TGCAGTGCTAGAGTCCTTCCGGGACTAGCGGAGGGGGGGAATGAGCAGTTCTTC; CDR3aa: CSARVLPGLAEGGNEQFF
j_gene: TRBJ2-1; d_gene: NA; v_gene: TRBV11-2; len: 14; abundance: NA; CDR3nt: TGTGCCAGCAGCGCGACCCAGTTCGACAATGAGCAGTTCTTC; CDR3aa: CASSATQFDNEQFF
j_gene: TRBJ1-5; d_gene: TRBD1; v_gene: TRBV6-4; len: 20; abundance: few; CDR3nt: TGTGCCAGCAGTCAGCCCAGACAGGGGTGCTTCAAATTAAGCAATCAGCCCCAGCATTTT; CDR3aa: CASSQPRQGCFKLSNQPQHF
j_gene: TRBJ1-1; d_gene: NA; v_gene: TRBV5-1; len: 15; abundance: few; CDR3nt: TGCGCCAGCAGCTTGGATTGGGGAGGAAGCACTGAAGCTTTCTTT; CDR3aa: CASSLDWGGSTEAFF
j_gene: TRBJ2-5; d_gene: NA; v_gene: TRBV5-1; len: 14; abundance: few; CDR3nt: TGCGCCAGCAGACTCGGGCTAGCCGGGGACACCCAGTACTTC; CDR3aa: CASRLGLAGDTQYF
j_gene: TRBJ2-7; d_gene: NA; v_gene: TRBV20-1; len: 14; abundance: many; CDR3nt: TGCAGTGCTAGTAGCCTACTCTATTCGGGGGAGCAGTACTTC; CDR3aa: CSASSLLYSGEQYF
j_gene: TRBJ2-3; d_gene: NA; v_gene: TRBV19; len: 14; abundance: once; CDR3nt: TGTGCCAGTAATGACGGAGGGGGTATGGATACGCAGTATTTT; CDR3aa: CASNDGGGMDTQYF
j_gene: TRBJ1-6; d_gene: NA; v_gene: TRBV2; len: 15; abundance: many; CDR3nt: TGTGCCAGCAGTGAACAACAGGGCCGTAATTCACCCCTCCACTTT; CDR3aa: CASSEQQGRNSPLHF
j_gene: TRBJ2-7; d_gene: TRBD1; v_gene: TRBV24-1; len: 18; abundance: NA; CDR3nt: TGTGCCACCAGTGATGGGACAGGGGCGGGGGGCCCCACCTACGAGCAGTACTTC; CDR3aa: CATSDGTGAGGPTYEQYF
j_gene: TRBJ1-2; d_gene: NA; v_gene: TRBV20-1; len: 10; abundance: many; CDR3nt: TGCAGGACCGGAGGGGCCGGCTACACCTTC; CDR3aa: CRTGGAGYTF
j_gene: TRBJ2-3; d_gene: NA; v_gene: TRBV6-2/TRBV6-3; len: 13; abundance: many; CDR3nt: TGTGCCAGCTATGAGGGGAACACAGATACGCAGTATTTT; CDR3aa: CASYEGNTDTQYF
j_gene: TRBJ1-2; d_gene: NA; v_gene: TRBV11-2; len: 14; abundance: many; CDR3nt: TGTGCCAGCAGCTTAGATCGGTACTCCTATGGCTACACCTTC; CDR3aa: CASSLDRYSYGYTF
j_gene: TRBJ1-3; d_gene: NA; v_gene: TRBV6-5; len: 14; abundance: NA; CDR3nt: TGTGCCAGCAGTTACGGGAGTCCAGGAAACACCATATATTTT; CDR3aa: CASSYGSPGNTIYF
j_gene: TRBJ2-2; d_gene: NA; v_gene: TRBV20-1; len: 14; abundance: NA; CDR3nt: TGCAGTGCTACCCCCGGGGCAGGGGTCGGGGAGCTGTTTTTT; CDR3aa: CSATPGAGVGELFF
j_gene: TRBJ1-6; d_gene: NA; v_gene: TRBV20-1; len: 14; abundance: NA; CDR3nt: TGCGGTGCTAGAGCTGGGGGCAGGAATTCCCCCCTCCGCTTT; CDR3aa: CGARAGGRNSPLRF
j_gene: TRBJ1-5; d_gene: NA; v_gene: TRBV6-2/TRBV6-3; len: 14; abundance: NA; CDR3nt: TGTGCCAGCAGTCACTCGATGCGGACTCAGCCCCAGCATTTT; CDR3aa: CASSHSMRTQPQHF
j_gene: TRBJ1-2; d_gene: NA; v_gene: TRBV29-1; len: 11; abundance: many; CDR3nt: TGCAGCGTTATGGGATCCTATGGCTACACCTTC; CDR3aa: CSVMGSYGYTF
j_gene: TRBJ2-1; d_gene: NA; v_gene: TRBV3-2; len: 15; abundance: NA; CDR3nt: TGTGCCAGCAGCCAAGATCGGGGGGGCTACAATGAGCAGTTCTTC; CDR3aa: CASSQDRGGYNEQFF
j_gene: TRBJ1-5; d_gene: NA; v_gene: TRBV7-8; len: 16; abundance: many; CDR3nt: TGTGCCAGCAGCTTAGAAGCAGGTGTCTACAATCAGCCCCAGCATTTT; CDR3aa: CASSLEAGVYNQPQHF
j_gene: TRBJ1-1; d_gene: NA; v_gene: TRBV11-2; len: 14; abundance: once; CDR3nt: TGTGCCAGCAGCTTAGGGTATGCGGACACTGAAGCTTTCTTT; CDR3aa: CASSLGYADTEAFF